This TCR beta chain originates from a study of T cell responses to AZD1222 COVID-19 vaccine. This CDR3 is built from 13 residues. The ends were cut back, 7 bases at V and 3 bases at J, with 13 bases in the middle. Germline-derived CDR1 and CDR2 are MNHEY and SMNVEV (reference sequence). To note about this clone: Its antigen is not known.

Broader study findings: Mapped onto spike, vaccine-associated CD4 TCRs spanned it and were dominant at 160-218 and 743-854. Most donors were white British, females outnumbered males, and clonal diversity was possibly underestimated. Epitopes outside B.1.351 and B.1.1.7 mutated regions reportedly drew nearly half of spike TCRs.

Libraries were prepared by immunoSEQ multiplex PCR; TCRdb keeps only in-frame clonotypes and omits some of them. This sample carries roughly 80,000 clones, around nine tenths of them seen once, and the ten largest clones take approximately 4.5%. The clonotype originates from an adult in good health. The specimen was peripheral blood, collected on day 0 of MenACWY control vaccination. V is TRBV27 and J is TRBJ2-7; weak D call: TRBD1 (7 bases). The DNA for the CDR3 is TGTGCCAGCATGGGCAGGGGGGTCTACGAGCAGTACTTC. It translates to CASMGRGVYEQYF.